Below, 7 T cell receptor beta chains from the same sample are listed, as sequenced in a study of shared clonotypes between healthy human individuals. The data were produced by immunoSEQ multiplex PCR, yet TCRdb's version contains in-frame clones alone and is incomplete. The sample shows about 600,000 clones, more than 95% of them seen only once. Sequencing used naive CD4+ T cells sorted from blood. Documented subset: CD45RA+ positively selected. These receptors originate from a woman in her thirties in good health.

The chain joins TRBV19 to TRBJ2-2; TRBD1 is a possible D gene (5 bases). This CDR3 is built from 16 residues. Trimming cost V 7 bases and J 0 bases, with 15 bases left between them. CDR1 is LNHDA, CDR2 SQIVND, per germline (reference sequence). CDR3 nucleotide sequence: TGTGCCAGTACATCCCTGGGGCGGCCGAACACCGGGGAGCTGTTTTTT. It specifies CASTSLGRPNTGELFF.

The chain couples TRBV2 to TRBJ1-2; no definite D call. Germline CDR1 and CDR2: SNHLY and FYNNEI. V was trimmed by 4 bases and J by 4 bases, leaving 13 bases between them. The CDR3 consists of 14 residues. CDR3 in amino acids: CASSVRGRFYGYTF. As DNA, the CDR3 is TGTGCCAGCAGTGTTCGAGGCAGATTCTATGGCTACACCTTC.

Of note for this clone: One end of the junction varies from germline; a read error may be responsible. The rearrangement uses TRBV30 and TRBJ2-3; unclear D gene. The V gene's germline CDR1 is GTSNPN and CDR2 SVGIG (reference sequence). The CDR3 has 12 residues. The CDR3 coding sequence is TGTGCCTGGAGTGTAAACCGAGATACGCAGTTTTTT. It codes for CAWSVNRDTQFF.

The rearrangement joins TRBV11-2 to TRBJ1-4; no reliable D call. The V end lost 3 bases, the J end lost 8 bases, and 13 bases lay between the germline ends. The CDR3 length is 14 residues. Germline V gene lookup returns CDR1 SGHAT and CDR2 FQNNGV. The CDR3 region is CASSFLALGEKLFF. CDR3 bases: TGTGCCAGCAGCTTTTTAGCTTTGGGGGAAAAACTGTTTTTT.

V gene TRBV7-9 combines with J gene TRBJ2-5; TRBD2 agrees at 15 bases. The J segment lost 1 base and the V segment lost 1 base, leaving 4 bases of the junction unmatched. The CDR3 sequence is 18 residues long. Germline-derived CDR1 and CDR2 are SEHNR and FQNEAQ (reference sequence). The chain's CDR3 is CASSLVWTSGRAQETQYF. Written as DNA, the CDR3 is TGTGCCAGCAGCTTAGTGTGGACTAGCGGGAGGGCCCAAGAGACCCAGTACTTC.

V is TRBV28 and J is TRBJ2-1, with 7 nucleotides matching TRBD2. Unmatched junction bases numbered 5, after V lost 3 bases and J lost 9 bases. The CDR3 contains 13 residues. In germline, CDR1 is MDHEN, CDR2 SYDVKM. CDR3: CASSLGGQTEQFF. The CDR3 DNA sequence: TGTGCCAGCAGTTTGGGAGGGCAGACTGAGCAGTTCTTC.

The genes are TRBV27 and TRBJ2-5; TRBD2 matches at 7 bases. V lost 3 bases and J lost 0; bases outside the gene matches: 7. This CDR3 is built from 16 residues. Per the germline V gene, CDR1 is MNHEY and CDR2 is SMNVEV (reference sequence). CDR3: CASSLVSSGYQETQYF. CDR3 nucleotide sequence: TGTGCCAGCAGTTTGGTGTCTAGCGGATACCAAGAGACCCAGTACTTC.